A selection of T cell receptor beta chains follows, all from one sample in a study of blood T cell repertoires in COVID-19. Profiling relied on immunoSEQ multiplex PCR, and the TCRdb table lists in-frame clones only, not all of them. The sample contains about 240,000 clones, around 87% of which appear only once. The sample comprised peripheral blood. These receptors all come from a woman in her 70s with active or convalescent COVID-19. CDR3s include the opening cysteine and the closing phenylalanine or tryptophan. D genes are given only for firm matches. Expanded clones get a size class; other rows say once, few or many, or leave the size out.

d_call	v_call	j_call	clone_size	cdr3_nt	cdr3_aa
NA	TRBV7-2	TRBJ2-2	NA	TGTGCCAGCACCCTCTTAACAGCGAACACCGGGGAGCTGTTTTTT	CASTLLTANTGELFF
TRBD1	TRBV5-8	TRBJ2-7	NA	TGTGCCACCTCAAGTACCGGGACAGGGGACTACGAGCAGTACTTC	CATSSTGTGDYEQYF
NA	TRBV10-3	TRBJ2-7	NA	TGTGCCTCAGGGAGAGGCGGGACCCAAATCGGCGAGCAGTACTTC	CASGRGGTQIGEQYF
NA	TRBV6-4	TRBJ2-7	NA	TGTGCCAGCAGTCAGGAAAGCTCCTACGAGCAGTACTTC	CASSQESSYEQYF
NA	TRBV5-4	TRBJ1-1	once	TGTGCCAGCAGCTTATTCGCGGCCGGCTTGTCGATCACTGAAGCTTTCTTT	CASSLFAAGLSITEAFF
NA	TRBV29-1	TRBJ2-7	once	TGCAGCGGACTGGGGGGGGACACTTCCTACGAGCAGTACTTC	CSGLGGDTSYEQYF
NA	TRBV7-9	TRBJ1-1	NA	TGTGCCAGCAGCTTATTAATGAACACTGAAGCTTTCTTT	CASSLLMNTEAFF
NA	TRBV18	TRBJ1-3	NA	TGTGCCAGCTCACCAGTGCTTGACCCGGGAACTGGAAACACCATATATTTT	CASSPVLDPGTGNTIYF
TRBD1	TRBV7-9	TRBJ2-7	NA	TGTGCCAGCAGCCCCTCGACAGGGGATTACGAGCAGTACTTC	CASSPSTGDYEQYF
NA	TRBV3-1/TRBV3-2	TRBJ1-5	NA	TGTGCCAGCAGCCAAGATACGACGGAGAATCAGCCCCAGCATTTT	CASSQDTTENQPQHF
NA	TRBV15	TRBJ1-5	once	TGTGCCACCAGCAGAGCTTCGGGGAATCAGCCCCAGCATTTT	CATSRASGNQPQHF
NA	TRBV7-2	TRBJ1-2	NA	TGTGCCAGCAGCCTCGCGTCGGGGGGCACTTCGTATGGCTACACCTTC	CASSLASGGTSYGYTF
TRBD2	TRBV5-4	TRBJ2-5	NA	TGTGCCAGCAGCCTACTGGAACTAGCGGGGAAAGAGACCCAGTACTTC	CASSLLELAGKETQYF
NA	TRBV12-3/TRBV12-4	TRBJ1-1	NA	TGTGCCAGCAGTCCGGGTGGCACTGAAGCTTTCTTT	CASSPGGTEAFF
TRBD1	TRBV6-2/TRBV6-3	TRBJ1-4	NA	TGTGCCAGCAGCGCCGGGACAGGCTTTCTGTTTTTT	CASSAGTGFLFF
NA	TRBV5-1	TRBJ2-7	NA	TGCGCCAGCAGCTTAGATACTCCATTAGCGGCCGACGAGCAGTACTTC	CASSLDTPLAADEQYF
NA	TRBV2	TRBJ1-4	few	TGTGCCAGCAGAAGACAGTCCCGAGAAAAACTGTTTTTT	CASRRQSREKLFF
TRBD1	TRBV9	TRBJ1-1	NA	TGTGCCAGCAGCGACGGACAGGGAGGCCTGAACACTGAAGCTTTCTTT	CASSDGQGGLNTEAFF
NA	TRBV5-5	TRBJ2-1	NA	TGTGCCAGCGTGAGGTCTAGTTACAATGAGCAGTTCTTC	CASVRSSYNEQFF
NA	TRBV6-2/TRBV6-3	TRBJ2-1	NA	TGTGCCAGCAGTTTCGGGGGAAGGCATGAGCAGTTCTTC	CASSFGGRHEQFF
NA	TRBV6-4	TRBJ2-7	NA	TGTGCCAGCAGCTCGACAGGAGCCTTTTCCCGCTACGAGCAGTACTTC	CASSSTGAFSRYEQYF
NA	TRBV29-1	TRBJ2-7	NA	TGCAGCGTTAAACAGACCTACGAGCAGTACTTC	CSVKQTYEQYF
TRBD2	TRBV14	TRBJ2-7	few	TGTGCCAGCAGCCATGGGGGAGCGGGGGCCACCTACGAGCAGTACTTC	CASSHGGAGATYEQYF
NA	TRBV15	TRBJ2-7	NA	TGTGCCACCAGCAGAGGAGGCCAGGGGATGGACGAGCAGTACTTC	CATSRGGQGMDEQYF
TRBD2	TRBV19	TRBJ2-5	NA	TGTGCCAGTAATAGCGGGGGGGGACAAGAGACCCAGTACTTC	CASNSGGGQETQYF
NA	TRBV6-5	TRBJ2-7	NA	TGTGCCAGCAGTCGAGGCGGGGGCAAGGGGTACGAGCAGTACTTC	CASSRGGGKGYEQYF
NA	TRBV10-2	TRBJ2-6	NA	TGCGCCAGCTCCGGTTCCGGGGCCAACGTCCTGACTTTC	CASSGSGANVLTF
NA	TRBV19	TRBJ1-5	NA	TGTGCCAGTACCACCGGGGGGGGGTCAGGTTGGAGCAATCAGCCCCAGCATTTT	CASTTGGGSGWSNQPQHF
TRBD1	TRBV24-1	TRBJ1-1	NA	TGTGCCACCCAAGGACAGGGGGCTGGCGAAGCTTTCTTT	CATQGQGAGEAFF
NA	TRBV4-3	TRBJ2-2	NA	TGCGCCAGCAGCCACTATTGGGGCCGAGGCGGAGCGAACACCGGGGAGCTGTTTTTT	CASSHYWGRGGANTGELFF
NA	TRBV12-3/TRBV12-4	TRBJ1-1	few	TGTGCCAGCAAGGGGCTTGGCACTGAAGCTTTCTTT	CASKGLGTEAFF
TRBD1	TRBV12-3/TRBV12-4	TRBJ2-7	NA	TGTGCCAGCAGCCCCCAGGGAACAGGGGTGGAGTACTTC	CASSPQGTGVEYF
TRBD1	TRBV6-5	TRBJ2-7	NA	TGTGCCAGCAGTCACCGGGACAGGGGTTACGAGCAGTACTTC	CASSHRDRGYEQYF
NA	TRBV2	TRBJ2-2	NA	TGTGCCAGCAGTACGGGTCCGGACACCGGGGAGCTGTTTTTT	CASSTGPDTGELFF
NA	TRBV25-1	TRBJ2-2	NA	TGTGCCAGCAGTGAATTCAGGGCCGGGGAGCTGTTTTTT	CASSEFRAGELFF
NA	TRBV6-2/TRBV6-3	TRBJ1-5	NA	TGTGCCAGCAGTTATCACCCAGCTAGGACAGAGTTCAATCAGCCCCAGCATTTT	CASSYHPARTEFNQPQHF
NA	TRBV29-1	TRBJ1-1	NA	TGCAGCGCCGCCGGGGGGCCTAACACTGAAGCTTTCTTT	CSAAGGPNTEAFF
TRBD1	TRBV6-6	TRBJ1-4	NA	TGTGCCAGCAGTCCCAGACAGGGCAATGAAAAACTGTTTTTT	CASSPRQGNEKLFF
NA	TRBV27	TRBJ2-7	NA	TGTGCCAGCAGTTCTTACTCCACAGGGTATCCGTACTTC	CASSSYSTGYPYF
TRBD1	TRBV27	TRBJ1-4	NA	TGTGCCAGCAGTTTATCGAAGGGACAGGGATACGAAAAACTGTTTTTT	CASSLSKGQGYEKLFF
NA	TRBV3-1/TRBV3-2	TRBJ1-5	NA	TGTGCCAGCAGCTTGAGACATTCTGATCAGCCCCAGCATTTT	CASSLRHSDQPQHF
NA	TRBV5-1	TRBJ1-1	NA	TGCGCCAGCAGCTTGCAAGGACAGACCATGAACACTGAAGCTTTCTTT	CASSLQGQTMNTEAFF
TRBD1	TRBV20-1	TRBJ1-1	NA	TGCAGTGCTAGTGGTCCGACAGGGAAAGCTTTCTTT	CSASGPTGKAFF
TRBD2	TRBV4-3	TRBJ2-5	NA	TGCGCCAGCAGCCAAGAGCCAACTAGCGGGGGGGGAGAGACCCAGTACTTC	CASSQEPTSGGGETQYF
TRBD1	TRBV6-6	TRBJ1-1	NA	TGTGCCAGCACTTTTACAGGGGAGAACACTGAAGCTTTCTTT	CASTFTGENTEAFF
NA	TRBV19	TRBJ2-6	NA	TGTGCCAGTAGTATACTTTTCTCTGGGGCCAACGTCCTGACTTTC	CASSILFSGANVLTF